The rows below give T cell receptor beta chains drawn from one sample of a study of blood T cell repertoires in COVID-19. TCRdb's copy holds only in-frame clones and misses some; the assay was immunoSEQ multiplex PCR. Of roughly 80,000 clones detected, almost 85% appear once; the ten largest clones hold approximately 12%. Material: peripheral blood. All receptors derive from a man aged 50 or older with acute or convalescent COVID-19. Both conserved end residues are part of each CDR3. The D gene is left open where the match is weak.

D,J,length,V,CDR3
-,TRBJ1-6,14,TRBV4-3,CASSQVQGNSPLHF
-,TRBJ1-5,13,TRBV7-3,CASSIAGDQPQHF
-,TRBJ1-2,13,TRBV2,CASIPEITHGYTF
TRBD1,TRBJ1-4,14,TRBV6-5,CASRAGGRGEKLFF
-,TRBJ1-2,13,TRBV2,CASSELAPNGYTF
-,TRBJ1-6,16,TRBV6-5,CASSYYQGTVGSPLHF
-,TRBJ1-2,15,TRBV18,CASSPPQNSPYGYTF
TRBD1,TRBJ1-1,15,TRBV9,CASSSGQALGTEAFF
-,TRBJ2-2,16,TRBV5-5,CASTPSIGVGTGELFF
-,TRBJ2-2,15,TRBV5-5,CASSRVVGSTGELFF
-,TRBJ1-2,13,TRBV3-1/TRBV3-2,CASSRGTFDGYTF
-,TRBJ2-7,13,TRBV7-9,CASSFGQQYEQYF
TRBD1,TRBJ1-2,14,TRBV3-1/TRBV3-2,CASSQLTGAYGYTF
TRBD2,TRBJ2-1,15,TRBV7-3,CASSLGVSSGNEQFF
-,TRBJ1-2,13,TRBV2,CASSGHNRDGYTF
TRBD1,TRBJ2-1,17,TRBV11-3,CASSLPADRATYNEQFF
TRBD1,TRBJ2-3,18,TRBV13,CASSSPYRYEGAQDTQYF
-,TRBJ2-1,15,TRBV19,CASSPSESSYNEQFF
-,TRBJ1-5,15,TRBV21-1,CASSLGGDSNQPQHF
-,TRBJ2-4,14,TRBV6-2/TRBV6-3,CASSSHQVKNIQYF
TRBD1,TRBJ2-5,13,TRBV5-8,CASSGTGIQTQYF
-,TRBJ1-6,15,TRBV4-3,CASSPSRTESAPLHF
-,TRBJ2-2,14,TRBV24-1,CATSETANTGELFF
-,TRBJ1-6,14,TRBV4-3,CASSQVAGASPLHF
-,TRBJ1-2,13,TRBV28,CATHLGGDRGYTF
TRBD1,TRBJ1-1,16,TRBV28,CASSLPDSTGEDEAFF
TRBD2,TRBJ2-3,15,TRBV3-1/TRBV3-2,CASSQDPTSADTQYF
-,TRBJ1-5,12,TRBV28,CASSPPNQPQHF
TRBD1,TRBJ2-1,14,TRBV7-9,CASSPTGTGDEQFF
-,TRBJ1-2,14,TRBV11-2,CASSLVSGNYGYTF
-,TRBJ2-3,16,TRBV7-3,CASSSQTDGATDTQYF
-,TRBJ1-6,14,TRBV28,CASSSATGGTPLHF
TRBD1,TRBJ1-5,14,TRBV3-1/TRBV3-2,CASSQGTGNWPQHF
TRBD1,TRBJ1-4,14,TRBV5-4,CASSLGQGEEKLFF
TRBD1,TRBJ1-6,15,TRBV5-6,CASSSEAGGNSPLHF
-,TRBJ2-2,14,TRBV19,CASSFTKNTGELFF
TRBD1,TRBJ2-7,14,TRBV7-9,CASSPPTGTYEQYF
TRBD1,TRBJ1-4,13,TRBV6-6,CASRDRENEKLFF
-,TRBJ1-2,16,TRBV7-2,CASSLALRHDNYGYTF
TRBD1,TRBJ1-5,16,TRBV7-2,CASSLEGQGAGRPQHF
-,TRBJ2-3,16,TRBV24-1,CATSDPRGASTDTQYF
-,TRBJ1-6,12,TRBV28,CASTRTNSPLHF
TRBD2,TRBJ2-1,14,TRBV6-4,CASSPGLATNEQFF
TRBD1,TRBJ1-3,17,TRBV28,CASSFGGQGFSGNTIYF
-,TRBJ1-1,15,TRBV3-1/TRBV3-2,CASSHQAKGNTEAFF
-,TRBJ2-7,15,TRBV9,CASSVDQGPFGEQYF